The present TCR beta chain was sequenced within a study of T cell changes during pregnancy in multiple sclerosis. Trimming removed 3 bases at V and 3 bases at J, with 24 bases between. CDR1 and CDR2 (germline): LNHDA, SQIVND (reference sequence). The length of the CDR3 is 19 residues. Clones were sequenced by immunoSEQ multiplex PCR, and TCRdb holds only the in-frame ones, with some missing. The sample contains tens of thousands of clones, 80% to 95% of which appear only once. The V and J genes are TRBV19 and TRBJ1-3, with D unclear. The source material was peripheral blood, sampled after pregnancy. The source of this sequence is a female donor in good health, enrolled as a control in a pregnancy study. As DNA, the CDR3 is TGTGCCAGTAGTATGGGCAGCCCAACACTCGGGGTCCTTGGAAACACCATATATTTT. It encodes CASSMGSPTLGVLGNTIYF.